This TCR beta chain came from a study of cytomegalovirus exposure and HLA in healthy donors. Germline V gene data show CDR1 as MGHRA and CDR2 as YSYEKL. The CDR3 runs to 13 residues. V shed 6 bases and J 7 bases; nucleotides not matched to a gene: 5. At the time of sampling, donors were nominally healthy, though unrecorded immune exposures were likely. 60 Vbeta and 13 Jbeta primers were used in PCR. Under the authors' procedure: Some 80 million unique TCR beta chains, 9 million to 11 million shared, were counted in a later analysis. This table comes from immunoSEQ multiplex PCR, and its TCRdb copy is limited to in-frame clones, with some not included. The DNA gave D and trimming, while V, J and clone size come from that table. Of about 37,000 clones detected, approximately 80% appear once; the ten largest clones hold approximately 8.5%. This clone was counted a few times. Its antigen is still unknown.

Study-wide results and limits: For cytomegalovirus status, the classifier reportedly gave diagnoses with high specificity and sensitivity. A link between a missense DCLRE1C variant and TCR beta V- and J-gene trimming emerged from a later analysis.

The gene calls are TRBV4-1 and TRBJ1-4; TRBD1 aligns across 7 bases. Material for sequencing was PBMCs. This receptor was obtained from a woman aged 35 to 49 in good health and CMV-seronegative. CDR3 nucleotide sequence: TGCGCCAGCAGTTTAGGGGGCAGTGAAAAACTGTTTTTT. Protein product: CASSLGGSEKLFF.